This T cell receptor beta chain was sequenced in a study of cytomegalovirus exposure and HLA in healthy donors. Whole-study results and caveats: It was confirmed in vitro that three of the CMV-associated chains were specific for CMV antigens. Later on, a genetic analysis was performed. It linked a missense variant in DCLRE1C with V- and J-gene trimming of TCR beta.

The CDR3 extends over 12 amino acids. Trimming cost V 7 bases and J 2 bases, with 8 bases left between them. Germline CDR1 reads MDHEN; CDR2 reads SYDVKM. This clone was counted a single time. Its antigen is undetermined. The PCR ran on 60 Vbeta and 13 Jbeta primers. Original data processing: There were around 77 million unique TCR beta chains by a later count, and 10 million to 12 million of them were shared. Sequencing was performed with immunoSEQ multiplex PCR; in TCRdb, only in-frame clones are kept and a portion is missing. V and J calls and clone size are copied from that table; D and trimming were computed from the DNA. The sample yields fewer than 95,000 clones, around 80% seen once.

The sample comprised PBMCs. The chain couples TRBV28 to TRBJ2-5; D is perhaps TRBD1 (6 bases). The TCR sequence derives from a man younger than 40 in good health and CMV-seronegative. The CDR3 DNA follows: TGTGCCAGCACCCAGGGGCAAGAGACCCAGTACTTC. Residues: CASTQGQETQYF.